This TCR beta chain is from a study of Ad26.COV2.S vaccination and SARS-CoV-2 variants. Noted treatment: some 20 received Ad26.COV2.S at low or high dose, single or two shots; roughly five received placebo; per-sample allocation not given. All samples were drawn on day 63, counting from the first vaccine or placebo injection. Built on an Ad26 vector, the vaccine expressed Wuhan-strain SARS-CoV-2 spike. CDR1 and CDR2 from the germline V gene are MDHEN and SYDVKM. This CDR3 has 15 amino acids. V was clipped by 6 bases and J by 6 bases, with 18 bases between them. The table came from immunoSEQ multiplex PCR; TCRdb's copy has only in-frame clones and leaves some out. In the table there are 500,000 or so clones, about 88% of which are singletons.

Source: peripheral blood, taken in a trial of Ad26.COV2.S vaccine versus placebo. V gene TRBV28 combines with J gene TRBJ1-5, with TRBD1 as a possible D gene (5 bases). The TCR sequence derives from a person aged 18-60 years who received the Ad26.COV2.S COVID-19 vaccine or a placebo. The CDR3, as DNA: TGTGCCAGCAGCTTAGCAGGGTTTGGAGGTCAGCCCCAGCATTTT. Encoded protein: CASSLAGFGGQPQHF.